This TCR beta chain derives from a study of resident and recirculating memory T cells in vitiligo. Germline assignment: CDR1 SGHNT and CDR2 YYREEE (reference sequence). The CDR3 length is 14 residues. Trimming removed 5 bases from V and 4 bases from J; junction bases left unmatched: 6. TCRdb keeps only in-frame clones here, not all; method: immunoSEQ multiplex PCR. The table records 40,000 to 50,000 clones, around nine tenths of them present only once. This chain joins TRBV5-4 and TRBJ2-3; 8 nucleotides match TRBD1. The sequenced sample consisted of blood. The TCR originated in a male donor with vitiligo. CDR3 amino acids: CASRQDRASDTQYF. Here the CDR3 DNA reads TGTGCCAGCAGACAGGACAGGGCTTCAGATACGCAGTATTTT.